Each of the 24 T cell receptor beta chains below was sequenced from the same sample in a study of vaccination and CD4 T cells after COVID-19. No antigen has been identified for these receptors. Sequenced with the Oncomine TCR Beta short-read assay was DNA taken from cultured CD4+ T cells. TCRdb re-called the PCR reads with MiXCR, one entry per CDR3 protein. Among about 12,000 distinct CDR3 sequences listed, roughly half were seen once. Described treatment: approximately nine-day PBMC culture with coronavirus spike peptide pools or control peptides (ViraFEST assay). Specimen: cultured CD4+ T cells from blood, collected after SARS-CoV-2 vaccination. Source of these receptors: a human donor with COVID-19.

This clonotype was counted only a few times. The chain combines TRBV10-3 with TRBJ1-1; D ambiguous. This CDR3 contains 14 residues. Germline CDR1 reads ENHRY; CDR2 reads SYGVKD. Trimming cost V 4 bases and J 4 bases, with 13 bases left between them. The CDR3, as DNA: TGTGCCATCAGTGCCCAGGAAAGAGGCACTGAAGCTTTCTTT. Its translation is CAISAQERGTEAFF.

This clonotype was seen a handful of times. The chain combines TRBV19 with TRBJ1-2; 10 bases align to TRBD1. Germline CDR1 reads LNHDA; CDR2 reads SQIVND (reference sequence). Trimming at V came to 5 bases and at J to 7 bases, leaving 7 bases not matched to a gene. The CDR3 length is 14 residues. DNA of the CDR3: TGTGCCAGTAGTGGGGACAGGGGAATGCGTGGCTACACCTTC. Translated, it gives CASSGDRGMRGYTF.

The rearrangement joins TRBV19 to TRBJ1-2; 10 bases align to TRBD1. In germline, CDR1 is LNHDA, CDR2 SQIVND (reference sequence). The CDR3 has 13 amino acids. V lost 2 bases to trimming and J lost 8 bases; unmatched junction nucleotides: 2. The CDR3 loop reads CASSISTGGGYTF. The CDR3 bases are TGTGCCAGTAGTATATCGACAGGGGGCGGCTACACCTTC. Using reference TRBV19 and TRBJ1-2 for the parts outside the CDR3, the full variable domain is DGGITQSPKYLFRKEGQNVTLSCEQNLNHDAMYWYRQDPGQGLRLIYYSQIVNDFQKGDIAEGYSVSREKKESFPLTVTSAQKNPTAFYLCASSISTGGGYTFGSGTRLTVV.

The chain couples TRBV10-3 to TRBJ1-2; D ambiguous. The CDR3 sequence is 12 residues long. CDR1 and CDR2 from the germline V gene are ENHRY and SYGVKD. V was clipped by 7 bases and J by 1 base, with 7 bases between them. CDR3 in amino acids: CAITDGNYGYTF. DNA for the CDR3: TGTGCCATCACGGACGGTAACTATGGCTACACCTTC.

This sequence joins TRBV10-3 and TRBJ2-1; D is perhaps TRBD1 or TRBD2 (6 bases each). Trimming stripped 4 bases from V and 4 bases from J, with 29 bases between. Germline CDR1 and CDR2: ENHRY and SYGVKD. CDR3 size: 20 residues. The CDR3 DNA sequence: TGTGCCATCAGTGTCCCCCCTGCGGCGAGGGGGGCCCCGTCTTACAATGAGCAGTTCTTC. It translates to CAISVPPAARGAPSYNEQFF.

V gene TRBV20-1 combines with J gene TRBJ2-7; 9 bases fit TRBD1. The CDR3 consists of 14 residues. Germline CDR1 is DFQATT and CDR2 is SNEGSKA (reference sequence). J was trimmed by 7 bases and V by 2 bases; bases with no gene match: 9. CDR3 region: CSARSGTGTGEQYF. CDR3 sequence (DNA): TGCAGTGCTAGATCCGGGACAGGGACGGGGGAGCAGTACTTC.

The J gene is TRBJ2-2, the V gene TRBV6-1; D is undetermined. Germline V gives CDR1 MNHNS, CDR2 SASEGT. Trimming pared 10 bases from V and 0 bases from J, leaving 15 bases between. The CDR3 has 15 amino acids. The CDR3 region has the DNA TGTGCCACCCGGGCAGCTGTCGCGAACACCGGGGAGCTGTTTTTT. It specifies CATRAAVANTGELFF.

This clonotype is termed medium-sized (0.01 to 0.1%). The genes are TRBV6-1 and TRBJ2-1; D ambiguous. V lost 6 bases and J 0 bases, leaving 6 bases between the germline ends. Germline V lookup: CDR1 MNHNS, CDR2 SASEGT. This CDR3 has 13 residues. This CDR3 is CASRGNSYNEQFF. The CDR3 region has the DNA TGTGCCAGCAGGGGCAACTCCTACAATGAGCAGTTCTTC.

The chain links TRBV20-1 to TRBJ1-3; the D gene is possibly TRBD1 (5 bases). V lost 0 bases, J lost 4 bases, and 10 bases lay in between. In germline, CDR1 is DFQATT, CDR2 SNEGSKA (reference sequence). CDR3 size: 14 residues. CDR3 nucleotide sequence: TGCAGTGCTAGAGAGGGGACCCTGGGAAACACCATATATTTT. Translation gives CSAREGTLGNTIYF.

The chain combines TRBV21-1 with TRBJ1-5. TRBV21-1 is a listed pseudogene. This CDR3 has 14 residues. The CDR3 DNA is TGTGCCAGCAGCAAAGAATTAGTCAATCAGCCCCAGCATTTT. Residues: CASSKELVNQPQHF.

V gene TRBV7-2 combines with J gene TRBJ1-2; no clear D. CDR1 and CDR2 from the germline V gene are SGHTA and FQGNSA. Trimming pared 4 bases from V and 7 bases from J, leaving 13 bases between. This CDR3 is built from 13 residues. DNA for the CDR3: TGTGCCAGCAGCTACTGGCGAGGCTCTGGCTACACCTTC. It is translated as CASSYWRGSGYTF.

The J gene is TRBJ2-1, the V gene TRBV20-1, with 7 positions matching TRBD1. The CDR3 runs 15 residues. The ends lost 5 bases at V and 10 bases at J; junction bases unmatched: 17. The V gene's germline CDR1 is DFQATT and CDR2 SNEGSKA (reference sequence). This CDR3 reads CSAPNLRDSAWEQFF. The CDR3 region has the DNA TGCAGTGCTCCTAACCTCCGGGACAGCGCATGGGAGCAGTTCTTC.

This clonotype was recorded a few times. The chain joins TRBV10-1 to TRBJ2-3, with no clear D. V lost 3 bases and J lost 6, with 4 bases in between. From germline, CDR1 is WNHNN and CDR2 SYGVQD (reference sequence). CDR3 size: 11 residues. CDR3 DNA sequence: TGCGCCAGCAGTGAAATTGATACGCAGTATTTT. Translated: CASSEIDTQYF.

V is TRBV20-1 and J is TRBJ2-7, with TRBD1 matching over 9 bases. Germline V lookup: CDR1 DFQATT, CDR2 SNEGSKA (reference sequence). The CDR3 consists of 17 residues. V lost 6 bases, J lost 6 bases, and 21 bases stayed unmatched. The CDR3 DNA follows: TGCAGTGCCGCGAATTCAAGAGGACCGGGACAGGGAAGCGAGCAGTACTTC. Protein sequence: CSAANSRGPGQGSEQYF.

V gene TRBV20-1 combines with J gene TRBJ2-7, with 7 bases identical to TRBD1. CDR3 size: 12 residues. After removal of 3 bases from V and 3 bases from J, the junction contained 2 bases not matched to a gene. CDR1 is DFQATT, CDR2 SNEGSKA, per germline (reference sequence). Written as DNA, the CDR3 is TGCAGTGCTAGCCAGGGGGTCTACGAGCAGTACTTC. Its translation: CSASQGVYEQYF.

V gene TRBV6-1 combines with J gene TRBJ2-7, with 12 positions matching TRBD1. V was clipped by 10 bases and J by 5 bases; unmatched bases: 12. The V gene's germline CDR1 is MNHNS and CDR2 SASEGT. The CDR3 length is 15 residues. CDR3 in DNA: TGTGCCATCCTGGGGTGGGGACAGGGGGCCCACGAGCAGTACTTC. This encodes CAILGWGQGAHEQYF.

This chain uses TRBV6-5 with TRBJ1-1, with a weak D call TRBD1 (5 bases). Trimming took 0 bases from V and 1 from J, leaving 9 bases between them. Germline V gene data show CDR1 as MNHEY and CDR2 as SVGAGI. The CDR3 consists of 15 residues. This chain's CDR3 is CASSYSIGGNTEAFF. In DNA, the CDR3 is TGTGCCAGCAGTTACTCAATCGGGGGGAACACTGAAGCTTTCTTT.

The chain uses TRBV2 and TRBJ1-5; maybe TRBD1 (5 bases). With 5 bases removed from V and 3 bases from J, the gap between germline ends came to 23 bases. The CDR3 consists of 18 residues. The germline V gene encodes CDR1 SNHLY and CDR2 FYNNEI. CDR3: CASSYRRDLGGDNQPQHF. The CDR3 nucleotides are TGTGCCAGCAGTTACCGGAGGGACTTGGGGGGAGACAATCAGCCCCAGCATTTT.

The rearrangement joins TRBV6-5 to TRBJ2-7, with D perhaps TRBD2 (5 bases). V dropped 0 bases and J dropped 2 bases, with 11 bases sitting between them. The germline gives CDR1 MNHEY, CDR2 SVGAGI. The CDR3 is 15 amino acids. The DNA for the CDR3 is TGTGCCAGCAGTTACTCGAACAGCGGAACCTACGAGCAGTACTTC. Translation gives CASSYSNSGTYEQYF.

This sequence joins TRBV20-1 and TRBJ2-3; 12 bases are a match to TRBD2. After removal of 3 bases from V and 7 bases from J, the junction contained 5 bases not matched to a gene. Per germline, CDR1 DFQATT and CDR2 SNEGSKA (reference sequence). The CDR3 contains 14 residues. The CDR3 sequence is CSASLTSGGYTQYF. CDR3 DNA sequence: TGCAGTGCTAGTCTCACTAGCGGGGGGTATACGCAGTATTTT.

J is TRBJ2-7 and V is TRBV11-3, with 7 bases lining up with TRBD1. The V gene end was trimmed by 8 bases and the J gene end by 0 bases; junction bases not matched to a gene: 7. In germline, CDR1 is SGHNT, CDR2 YENEEA. The CDR3 contains 14 residues. CDR3 sequence: CASGRDSYSYEQYF. CDR3 nucleotide sequence: TGTGCCAGCGGCCGGGACAGCTACTCCTACGAGCAGTACTTC.

This clonotype was counted between two and nine times. The chain links TRBV20-1 to TRBJ1-5; no firm D call. Trimming took off 3 bases at V and 7 bases at J, with 10 bases between the two ends. The CDR3 has 12 amino acids. Germline-derived CDR1 and CDR2 are DFQATT and SNEGSKA (reference sequence). CDR3 protein: CSASSGSQPQHF. CDR3 DNA: TGCAGTGCTAGTTCCGGCTCGCAGCCCCAGCATTTT.

The chain recombines TRBV20-1 with TRBJ2-5, with 16 bases that match TRBD2. The V gene's germline CDR1 is DFQATT and CDR2 SNEGSKA (reference sequence). V shed 7 bases, J shed 7 bases, and the junction held 6 bases outside the gene matches. CDR3 length: 14 amino acids. In DNA, the CDR3 is TGCAGTGTTCCGGGACTAGCGGGGGGGGGGACCCAGTACTTC. Its translation is CSVPGLAGGGTQYF.

This chain links TRBV7-8 with TRBJ2-5; D unresolved. With 5 bases removed from V and 4 bases from J, the gap between germline ends came to 17 bases. This CDR3 comprises 15 residues. Germline V gene lookup returns CDR1 SGHVS and CDR2 FQNEAQ. The DNA of the CDR3 is TGTGCCAGCAGCCCGGAAAGTAGGCTCTCAGAGACCCAGTACTTC. Its translation: CASSPESRLSETQYF.